This T cell receptor beta chain emerged from a study of control samples from healthy donors and cancer patients. Data came from immunoSEQ multiplex PCR; TCRdb stores just in-frame clones and leaves some out. The sample lists roughly 130,000 clones, roughly 90% occurring once. The V segment lost 6 bases and the J segment 6 bases; nucleotides outside the gene matches: 7. CDR1 SEHNR and CDR2 FQNEAQ come from the germline V gene (reference sequence). This CDR3 contains 13 residues. The source is a young man in good health. Material: blood. The V gene is TRBV7-9, the J gene TRBJ2-7; TRBD1 aligns across 8 bases. The CDR3 coding sequence is TGTGCCAGCAGTTCAGGGGGCATAAGCGAGCAGTACTTC. Translating it yields CASSSGGISEQYF. Drawing the rest from reference TRBV7-9 and TRBJ2-7, the complete variable domain is DTGVSQNPRHKITKRGQNVTFRCDPISEHNRLYWYRQTLGQGPEFLTYFQNEAQLEKSRLLSDRFSAERPKGSFSTLEIQRTEQGDSAMYLCASSSGGISEQYFGPGTRLTVT.